These T cell receptor beta chains were read from a single sample in a study of identical twins. In TCRdb, the 5' RACE reads were re-called with MiXCR into one record per CDR3 protein. Here the sample spans 650,000 to 750,000 distinct CDR3 sequences, around 20% being singletons. These data were likewise used in another study, on T cells expressing NK-cell markers.

Sample: PBMCs. The receptor source for this set is a woman aged 18 to 35 in good health. The CDR3 runs from the conserved cysteine through the conserved F or W. The order of the fields is J gene, V gene, CDR3 protein.

TRBJ2-3,TRBV7-8,CASLIRREMADTQYF
TRBJ2-1,TRBV5-1,CASRPRDNSYNEQFF
TRBJ2-2,TRBV2,CASQGANTGELFF
TRBJ2-5,TRBV28,CASSLSRTQPKFF
TRBJ2-7,TRBV12-3/TRBV12-4,CASRAGGSGDEQYF
TRBJ1-1,TRBV28,CASWGGEAFF
TRBJ1-4,TRBV5-6,CASSIGSSEKLFF
TRBJ1-5,TRBV12-3/TRBV12-4,CASSLGTDGQPQHF
TRBJ2-1,TRBV3-1,CASSQDIGAGGKDEQFF
TRBJ2-7,TRBV6-6,CAAGQGPYEQYF
TRBJ2-1,TRBV20-1,CSALTSGTYNEQFF
TRBJ2-1,TRBV12-3/TRBV12-4,CASILGLAGGYNEQFF
TRBJ2-7,TRBV12-3/TRBV12-4,CASSPLSGRGDEQYF
TRBJ2-3,TRBV4-3,CASSRHLRGTDTQYF
TRBJ1-1,TRBV29-1,CSVHRGHTEAFF
TRBJ1-1,TRBV29-1,CSVKGTVSMNTEAFF
TRBJ2-7,TRBV20-1,CSASGGTSSYEQYF
TRBJ2-7,TRBV25-1,CASSEFRGGEQYF
TRBJ2-5,TRBV9,CASNQQGFQETQYF
TRBJ2-5,TRBV20-1,CSARGRGGTQYF
TRBJ2-5,TRBV20-1,CSAALGQETQYF
TRBJ2-5,TRBV20-1,CSATNREETQYF
TRBJ2-7,TRBV20-1,CSAQTGGKSYEQYF
TRBJ2-3,TRBV6-6,CASSYPETDTQYF
TRBJ1-2,TRBV30,CAWSVQGTGRKGYTF
TRBJ2-4,TRBV20-1,CSASGGGVAKNIQYF
TRBJ2-1,TRBV20-1,CSAVRASGSSEQFF
TRBJ1-1,TRBV6-6,CASSYQGSMAFF
TRBJ1-2,TRBV6-1,CASSGGTGWGGYTF
TRBJ1-1,TRBV12-3/TRBV12-4,CASSYSGTLNTEAFF
TRBJ2-1,TRBV6-6,CASSYSTNEQFF
TRBJ2-1,TRBV21-1,CASSKSLGYEQFF